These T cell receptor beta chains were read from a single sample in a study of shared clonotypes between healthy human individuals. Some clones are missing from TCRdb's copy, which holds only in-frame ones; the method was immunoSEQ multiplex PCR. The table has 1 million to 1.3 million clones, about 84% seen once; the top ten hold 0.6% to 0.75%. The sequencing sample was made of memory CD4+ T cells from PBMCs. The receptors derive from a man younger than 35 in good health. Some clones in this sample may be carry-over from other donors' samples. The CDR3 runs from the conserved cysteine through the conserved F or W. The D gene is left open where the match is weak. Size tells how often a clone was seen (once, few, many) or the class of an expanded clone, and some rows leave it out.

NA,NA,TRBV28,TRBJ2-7,CASRLTRVNYEQYF,TGTGCCAGCAGGCTCACCAGAGTTAATTACGAGCAGTACTTC
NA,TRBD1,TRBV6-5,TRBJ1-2,CASSYSGQGKTYTF,TGTGCCAGCAGTTACTCGGGACAGGGCAAAACCTACACCTTC
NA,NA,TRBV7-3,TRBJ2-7,CASSLQSPYEQYF,TGTGCCAGCAGCTTACAGTCACCCTACGAGCAGTACTTC
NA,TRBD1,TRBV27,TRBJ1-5,CASSSVTGQGAGQPQHF,TGTGCCAGCAGTTCCGTAACGGGACAGGGGGCGGGACAGCCCCAGCATTTT
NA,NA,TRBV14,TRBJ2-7,CASSPKLSVGVYEQYF,TGTGCCAGCAGCCCAAAGCTTTCCGTGGGAGTCTACGAGCAGTACTTC
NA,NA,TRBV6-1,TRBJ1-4,CASYPWGGADEKLFF,TGTGCCAGCTACCCCTGGGGGGGCGCTGATGAAAAACTGTTTTTT
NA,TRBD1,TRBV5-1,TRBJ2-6,CASYRGNSGANVLTF,TGCGCCAGCTACAGGGGGAACTCTGGGGCCAACGTCCTGACTTTC
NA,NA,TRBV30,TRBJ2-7,CAWTLASSYEQYF,TGTGCCTGGACCCTAGCCAGCTCCTACGAGCAGTACTTC
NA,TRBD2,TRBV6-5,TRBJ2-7,CASQGLAGAYEQYF,TGTGCCAGCCAGGGACTAGCGGGGGCGTACGAGCAGTACTTC
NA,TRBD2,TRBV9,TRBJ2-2,CASSVDGRAAGELFF,TGTGCCAGCAGCGTAGACGGGAGGGCGGCCGGGGAGCTGTTTTTT
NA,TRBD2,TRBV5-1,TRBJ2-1,CASSEGLAGASVQFF,TGCGCCAGCAGCGAGGGACTAGCGGGAGCCTCGGTTCAGTTCTTC
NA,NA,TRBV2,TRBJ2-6,CAGQGPGANVLTF,TGTGCCGGGCAGGGGCCTGGGGCCAACGTCCTGACTTTC
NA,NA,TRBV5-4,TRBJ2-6,CASSPTGSGANVLTF,TGTGCCAGCAGCCCGACCGGCTCTGGGGCCAACGTCCTGACTTTC
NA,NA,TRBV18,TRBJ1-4,CASSGSRGNEKLFF,TGTGCCAGCTCGGGGTCACGAGGGAATGAAAAACTGTTTTTT
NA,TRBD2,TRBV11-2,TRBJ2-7,CASSQKTSGSREQYF,TGTGCCAGCAGCCAGAAGACTAGCGGGAGTAGAGAGCAGTACTTC
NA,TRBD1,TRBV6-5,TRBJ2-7,CASKPPGQRHHEQYF,TGTGCCAGCAAACCACCGGGACAGCGTCACCACGAGCAGTACTTC
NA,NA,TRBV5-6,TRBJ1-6,CASSRGGNNSPLHF,TGTGCCAGCAGCCGCGGGGGGAATAATTCACCCCTCCACTTT
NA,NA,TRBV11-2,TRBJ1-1,CASSFLLNTEAFF,TGTGCCAGCAGCTTTCTACTGAACACTGAAGCTTTCTTT
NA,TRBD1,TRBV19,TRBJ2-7,CASSISGQGGLLRYF,TGTGCCAGTAGTATTTCCGGACAGGGGGGCCTTTTGCGGTACTTC
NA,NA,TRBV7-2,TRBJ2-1,CASSVAAGPWSEQFF,TGTGCCAGCAGCGTAGCGGCGGGCCCGTGGTCGGAGCAGTTCTTC
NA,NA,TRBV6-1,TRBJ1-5,CASSEYGVDQPQHF,TGTGCCAGCAGTGAATATGGGGTAGACCAGCCCCAGCATTTT
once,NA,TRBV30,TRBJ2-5,CAWSKRQGGGPQYF,TGTGCCTGGAGTAAACGACAGGGAGGTGGGCCCCAGTACTTC
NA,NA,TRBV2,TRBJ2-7,CASSDPYEQYF,TGTGCCAGCAGTGATCCGTACGAGCAGTACTTC
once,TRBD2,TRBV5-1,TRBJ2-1,CASSSDAGTRSYNEQFF,TGCGCCAGCAGCTCAGATGCCGGGACTAGGTCCTACAATGAGCAGTTCTTC
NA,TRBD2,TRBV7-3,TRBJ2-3,CASSLTGGSITDTQYF,TGTGCCAGCAGCTTAACAGGCGGGAGTATCACAGATACGCAGTATTTT
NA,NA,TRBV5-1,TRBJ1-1,CASSLRGGEKGTEAFF,TGCGCCAGCAGCTTGCGGGGTGGGGAGAAGGGGACTGAAGCTTTCTTT
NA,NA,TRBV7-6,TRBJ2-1,CASSLVSAGTGINEQFF,TGTGCCAGCAGCTTAGTGTCGGCAGGGACGGGAATAAATGAGCAGTTCTTC
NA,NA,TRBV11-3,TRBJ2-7,CASSLTTGGSYEQYF,TGTGCCAGCAGCTTGACCACTGGAGGTTCCTACGAGCAGTACTTC
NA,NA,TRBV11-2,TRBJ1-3,CAILVPPNSAEGNTIYF,TGTGCCATCTTAGTCCCGCCGAACAGTGCCGAAGGAAACACCATATATTTT
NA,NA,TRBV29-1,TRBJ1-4,CSVAGTENEKLFF,TGCAGCGTAGCCGGGACCGAAAATGAAAAACTGTTTTTT
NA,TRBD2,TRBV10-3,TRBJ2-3,CAISEPTGTSGNSDTQYF,TGTGCCATCAGTGAGCCAACCGGGACTAGCGGGAATTCTGATACGCAGTATTTT